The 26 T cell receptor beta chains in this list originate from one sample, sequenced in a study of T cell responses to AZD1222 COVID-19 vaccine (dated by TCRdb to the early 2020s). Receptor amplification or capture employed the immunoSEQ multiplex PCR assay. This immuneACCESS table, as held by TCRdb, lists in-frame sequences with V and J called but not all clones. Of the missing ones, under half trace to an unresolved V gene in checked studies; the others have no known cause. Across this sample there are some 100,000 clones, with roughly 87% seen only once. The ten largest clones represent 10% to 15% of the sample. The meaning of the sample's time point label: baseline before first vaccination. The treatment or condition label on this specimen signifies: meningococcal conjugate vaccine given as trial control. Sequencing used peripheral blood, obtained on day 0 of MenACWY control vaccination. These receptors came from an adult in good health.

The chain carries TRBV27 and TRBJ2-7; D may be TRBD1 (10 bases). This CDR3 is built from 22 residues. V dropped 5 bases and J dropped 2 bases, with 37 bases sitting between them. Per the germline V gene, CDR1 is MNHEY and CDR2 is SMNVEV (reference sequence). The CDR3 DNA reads TGTGCCAGCAGTACGGGACAGGGGATGGCTAGCGGGGTGACCCATTTCCCCTACGAGCAGTACTTC. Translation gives CASSTGQGMASGVTHFPYEQYF.

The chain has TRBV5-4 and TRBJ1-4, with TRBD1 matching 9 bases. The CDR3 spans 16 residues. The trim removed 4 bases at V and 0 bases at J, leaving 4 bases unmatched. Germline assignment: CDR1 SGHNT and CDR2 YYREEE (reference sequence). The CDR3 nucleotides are TGTGCCAGCAGCGCGGACAGGGGTGCAACTAATGAAAAACTGTTTTTT. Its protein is CASSADRGATNEKLFF.

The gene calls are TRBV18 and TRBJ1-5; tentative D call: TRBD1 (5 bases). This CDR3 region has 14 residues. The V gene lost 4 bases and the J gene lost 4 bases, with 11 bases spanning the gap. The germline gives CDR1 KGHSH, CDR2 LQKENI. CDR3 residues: CASSQGSSNQPQHF. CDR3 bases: TGTGCCAGCTCACAGGGGTCGTCTAATCAGCCCCAGCATTTT.

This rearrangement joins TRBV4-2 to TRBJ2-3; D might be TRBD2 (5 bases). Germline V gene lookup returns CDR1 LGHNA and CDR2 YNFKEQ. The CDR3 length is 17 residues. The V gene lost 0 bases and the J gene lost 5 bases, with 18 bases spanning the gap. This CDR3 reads CASSQDLRGLPGDTQYF. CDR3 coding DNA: TGTGCCAGCAGCCAAGATCTGCGCGGGCTCCCCGGAGATACGCAGTATTTT.

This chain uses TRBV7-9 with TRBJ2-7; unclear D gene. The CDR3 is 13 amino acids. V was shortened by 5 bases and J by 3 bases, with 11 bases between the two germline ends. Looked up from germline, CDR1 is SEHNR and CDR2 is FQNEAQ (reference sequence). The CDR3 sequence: CASSEKTLYEQYF. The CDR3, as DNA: TGTGCCAGCAGCGAAAAAACACTCTACGAGCAGTACTTC.

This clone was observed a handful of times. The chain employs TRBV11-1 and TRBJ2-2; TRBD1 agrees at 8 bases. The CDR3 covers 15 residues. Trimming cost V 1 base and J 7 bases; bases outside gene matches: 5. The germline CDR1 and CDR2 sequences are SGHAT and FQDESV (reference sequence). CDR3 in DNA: TGTGCCAGCAGCTTAGGCTCGACAGGGGTCGGGGAGCTGTTTTTT. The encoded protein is CASSLGSTGVGELFF. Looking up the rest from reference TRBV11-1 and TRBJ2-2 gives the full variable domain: EAEVAQSPRYKITEKSQAVAFWCDPISGHATLYWYRQILGQGPELLVQFQDESVVDDSQLPKDRFSAERLKGVDSTLKIQPAELGDSAMYLCASSLGSTGVGELFFGEGSRLTVL.

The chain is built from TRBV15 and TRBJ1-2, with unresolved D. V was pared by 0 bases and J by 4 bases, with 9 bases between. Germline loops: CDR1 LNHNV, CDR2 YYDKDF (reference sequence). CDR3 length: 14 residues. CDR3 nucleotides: TGTGCCACCAGCAGAGACAGAAGAGGCTATGGCTACACCTTC. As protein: CATSRDRRGYGYTF.

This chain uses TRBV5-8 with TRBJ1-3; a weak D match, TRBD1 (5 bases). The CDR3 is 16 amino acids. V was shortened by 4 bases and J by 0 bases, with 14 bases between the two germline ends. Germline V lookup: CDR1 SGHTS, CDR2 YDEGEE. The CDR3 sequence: CASSASGPGSGNTIYF. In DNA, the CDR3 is TGTGCCAGCAGCGCCTCGGGACCAGGCTCTGGAAACACCATATATTTT.

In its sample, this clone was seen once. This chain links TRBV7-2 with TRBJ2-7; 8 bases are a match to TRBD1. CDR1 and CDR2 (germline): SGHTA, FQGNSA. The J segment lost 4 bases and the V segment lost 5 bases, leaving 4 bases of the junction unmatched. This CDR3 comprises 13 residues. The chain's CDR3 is CASSGDRSYEQYF. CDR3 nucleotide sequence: TGTGCCAGCAGCGGGGACAGGAGTTACGAGCAGTACTTC.

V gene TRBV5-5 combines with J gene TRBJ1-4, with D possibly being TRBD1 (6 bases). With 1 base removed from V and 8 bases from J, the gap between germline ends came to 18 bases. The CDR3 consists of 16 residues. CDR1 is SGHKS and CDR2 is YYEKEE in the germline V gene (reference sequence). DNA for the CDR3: TGTGCCAGCAGCTTGAGATCGGGGGGCCCTAGGGAAAAACTGTTTTTT. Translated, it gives CASSLRSGGPREKLFF.

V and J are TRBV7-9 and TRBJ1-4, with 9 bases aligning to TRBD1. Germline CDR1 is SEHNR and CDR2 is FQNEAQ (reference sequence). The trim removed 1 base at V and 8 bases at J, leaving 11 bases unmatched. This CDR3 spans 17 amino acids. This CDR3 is CASSLGSAGQGKEKLFF. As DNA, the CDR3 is TGTGCCAGCAGCTTAGGTTCTGCGGGACAGGGAAAAGAAAAACTGTTTTTT. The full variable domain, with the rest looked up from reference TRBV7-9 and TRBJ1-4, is DTGVSQNPRHKITKRGQNVTFRCDPISEHNRLYWYRQTLGQGPEFLTYFQNEAQLEKSRLLSDRFSAERPKGSFSTLEIQRTEQGDSAMYLCASSLGSAGQGKEKLFFGSGTQLSVL.

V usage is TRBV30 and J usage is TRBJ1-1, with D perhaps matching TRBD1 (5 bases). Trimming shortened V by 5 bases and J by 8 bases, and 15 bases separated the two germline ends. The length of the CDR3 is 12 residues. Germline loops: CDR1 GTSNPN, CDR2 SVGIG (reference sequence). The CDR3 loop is CAWELAGGEAFF. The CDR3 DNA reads TGTGCCTGGGAGTTAGCGGGGGGGGAAGCTTTCTTT.

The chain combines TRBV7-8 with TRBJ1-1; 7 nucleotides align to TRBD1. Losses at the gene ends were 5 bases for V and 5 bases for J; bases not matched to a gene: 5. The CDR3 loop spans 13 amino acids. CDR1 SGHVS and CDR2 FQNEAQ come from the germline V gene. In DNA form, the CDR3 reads TGTGCCAGCAGCCAGAGCAGGGGGACTGAAGCTTTCTTT. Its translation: CASSQSRGTEAFF. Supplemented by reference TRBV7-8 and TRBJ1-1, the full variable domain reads GAGVSQSPRYKVAKRGQDVALRCDPISGHVSLFWYQQALGQGPEFLTYFQNEAQLDKSGLPSDRFFAERPEGSVSTLKIQRTQQEDSAVYLCASSQSRGTEAFFGQGTRLTVV.

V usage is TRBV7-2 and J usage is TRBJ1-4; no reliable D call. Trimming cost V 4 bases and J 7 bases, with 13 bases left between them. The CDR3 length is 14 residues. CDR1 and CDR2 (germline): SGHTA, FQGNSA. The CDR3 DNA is TGTGCCAGCAGCTCGAACTCCCGGGGTGAAAAACTGTTTTTT. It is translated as CASSSNSRGEKLFF.

In nucleotides, the CDR3 is TGCGCCAGCAGCCGATTTTGGACTAGCGGGAGGACCAATGAGCAGTTCTTC. Translating gives CASSRFWTSGRTNEQFF. V and J are TRBV4-1 and TRBJ2-1; 14 nucleotides agree with TRBD2. V lost 4 bases, J lost 6 bases, and 8 bases stayed unmatched. Germline V CDR1 and CDR2: MGHRA, YSYEKL. The CDR3 runs 17 residues.

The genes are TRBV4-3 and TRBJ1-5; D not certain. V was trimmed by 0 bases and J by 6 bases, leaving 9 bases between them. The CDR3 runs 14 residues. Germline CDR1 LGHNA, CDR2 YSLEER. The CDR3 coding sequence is TGCGCCAGCAGCCAAGACAAGGGAGGTCAGCCCCAGCATTTT. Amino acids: CASSQDKGGQPQHF.

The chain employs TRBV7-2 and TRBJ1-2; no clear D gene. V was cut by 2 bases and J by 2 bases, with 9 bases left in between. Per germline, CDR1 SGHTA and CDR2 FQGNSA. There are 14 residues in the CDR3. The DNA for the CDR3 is TGTGCCAGCAGCTTACAGTCTGCGAACTATGGCTACACCTTC. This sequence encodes CASSLQSANYGYTF.

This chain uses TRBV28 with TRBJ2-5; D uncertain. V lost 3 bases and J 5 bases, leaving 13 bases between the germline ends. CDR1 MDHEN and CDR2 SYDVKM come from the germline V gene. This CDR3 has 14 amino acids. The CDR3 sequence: CASSLTVSGETQYF. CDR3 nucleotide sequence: TGTGCCAGCAGTTTGACCGTCTCGGGCGAGACCCAGTACTTC.

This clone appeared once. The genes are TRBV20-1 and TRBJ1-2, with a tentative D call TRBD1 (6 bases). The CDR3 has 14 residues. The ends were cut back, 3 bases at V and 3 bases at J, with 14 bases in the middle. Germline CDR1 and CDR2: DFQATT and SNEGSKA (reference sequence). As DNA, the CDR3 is TGCAGTGCTAGTATTAGGGGGGGAGACTATGGCTACACCTTC. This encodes CSASIRGGDYGYTF.

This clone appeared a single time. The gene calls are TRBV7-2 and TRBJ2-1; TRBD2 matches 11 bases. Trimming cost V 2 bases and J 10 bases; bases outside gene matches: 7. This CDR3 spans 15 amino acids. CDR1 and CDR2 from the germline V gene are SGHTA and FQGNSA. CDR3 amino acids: CASSLSTSGGKEQFF. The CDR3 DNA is TGTGCCAGCAGCTTATCCACTAGCGGGGGCAAGGAGCAGTTCTTC. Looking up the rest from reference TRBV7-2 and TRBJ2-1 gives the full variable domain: GAGVSQSPSNKVTEKGKDVELRCDPISGHTALYWYRQSLGQGLEFLIYFQGNSAPDKSGLPSDRFSAERTGGSVSTLTIQRTQQEDSAVYLCASSLSTSGGKEQFFGPGTRLTVL.

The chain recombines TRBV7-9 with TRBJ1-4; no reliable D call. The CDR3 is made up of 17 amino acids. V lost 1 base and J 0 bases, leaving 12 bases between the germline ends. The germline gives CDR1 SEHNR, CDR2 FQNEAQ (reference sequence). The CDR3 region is CASSLVGRFATNEKLFF. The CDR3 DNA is TGTGCCAGCAGCTTAGTGGGCAGATTTGCAACTAATGAAAAACTGTTTTTT.

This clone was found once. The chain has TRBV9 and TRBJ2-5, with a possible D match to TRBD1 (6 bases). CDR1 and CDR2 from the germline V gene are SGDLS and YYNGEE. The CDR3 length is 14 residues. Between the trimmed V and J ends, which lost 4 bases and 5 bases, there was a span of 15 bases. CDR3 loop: CASSPRWGLETQYF. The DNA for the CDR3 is TGTGCCAGCAGCCCGCGGTGGGGGCTGGAGACCCAGTACTTC.

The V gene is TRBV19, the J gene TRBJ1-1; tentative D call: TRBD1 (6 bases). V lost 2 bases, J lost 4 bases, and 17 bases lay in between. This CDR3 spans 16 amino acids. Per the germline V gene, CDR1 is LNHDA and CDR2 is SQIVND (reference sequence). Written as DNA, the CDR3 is TGTGCCAGTAGTATATTTTCGGGGGGCTGGAGCACTGAAGCTTTCTTT. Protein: CASSIFSGGWSTEAFF.

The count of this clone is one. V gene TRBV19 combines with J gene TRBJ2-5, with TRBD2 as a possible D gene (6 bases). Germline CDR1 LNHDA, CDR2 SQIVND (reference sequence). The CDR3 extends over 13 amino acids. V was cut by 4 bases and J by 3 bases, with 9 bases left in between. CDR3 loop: CASSKLAEETQYF. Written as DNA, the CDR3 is TGTGCCAGTAGTAAACTAGCTGAAGAGACCCAGTACTTC.

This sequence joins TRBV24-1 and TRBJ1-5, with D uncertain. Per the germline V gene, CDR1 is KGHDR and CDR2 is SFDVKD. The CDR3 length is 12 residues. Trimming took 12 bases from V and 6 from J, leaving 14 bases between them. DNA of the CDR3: TGTGCCTTCGTCAGGTTTTGTCAGCCCCAGCATTTT. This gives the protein CAFVRFCQPQHF.

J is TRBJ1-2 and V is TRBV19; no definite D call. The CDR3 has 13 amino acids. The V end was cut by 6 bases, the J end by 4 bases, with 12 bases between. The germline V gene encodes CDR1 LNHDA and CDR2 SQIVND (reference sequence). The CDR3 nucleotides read TGTGCCAGTAGCGACACGACTGTCTATGGCTACACCTTC. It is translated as CASSDTTVYGYTF. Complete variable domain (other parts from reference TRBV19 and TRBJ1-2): DGGITQSPKYLFRKEGQNVTLSCEQNLNHDAMYWYRQDPGQGLRLIYYSQIVNDFQKGDIAEGYSVSREKKESFPLTVTSAQKNPTAFYLCASSDTTVYGYTFGSGTRLTVV.